A single TCR beta chain is shown here with its context. Its antigen remains unidentified. This sample was taken from a study of siplizumab effects on memory and regulatory T cells. Study results and caveats: Tregs that proliferated in siplizumab cultures did not have their suppressive function confirmed.

Measured with immunoSEQ multiplex PCR; TCRdb has only the in-frame clones, and not every one. The data hold roughly 64,000 clones, with just over 95% observed a single time. The germline gives CDR1 SQVTM, CDR2 ANQGSEA. The CDR3 consists of 12 residues. Trimming removed 4 bases at V and 5 bases at J, with 11 bases between. This sequence was found in a human donor in good health. The specimen sequenced was naive CD8+ T cells sorted from blood. The chain joins TRBV29-1 to TRBJ1-1, with D possibly TRBD1 on 5 matching bases. Here the CDR3 reads CSVVRGGTEAFF. The CDR3 nucleotides are TGCAGCGTTGTACGCGGGGGGACTGAAGCTTTCTTT.